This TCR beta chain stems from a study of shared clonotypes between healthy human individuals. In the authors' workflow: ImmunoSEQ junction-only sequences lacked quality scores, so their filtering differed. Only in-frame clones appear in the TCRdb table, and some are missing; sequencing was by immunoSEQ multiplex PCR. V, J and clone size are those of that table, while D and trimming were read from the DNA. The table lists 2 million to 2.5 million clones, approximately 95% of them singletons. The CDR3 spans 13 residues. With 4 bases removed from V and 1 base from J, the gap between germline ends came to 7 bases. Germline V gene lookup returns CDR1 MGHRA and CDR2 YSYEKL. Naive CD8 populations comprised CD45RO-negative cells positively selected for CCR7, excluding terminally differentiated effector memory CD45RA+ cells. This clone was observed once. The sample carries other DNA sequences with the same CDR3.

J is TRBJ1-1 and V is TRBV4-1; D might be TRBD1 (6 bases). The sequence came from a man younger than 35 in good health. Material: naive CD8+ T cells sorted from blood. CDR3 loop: CASSPGQNTEAFF. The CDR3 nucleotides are TGCGCCAGCAGCCCGGGACAGAACACTGAAGCTTTCTTT.